These 9 T cell receptor beta chains came from one sample sequenced in a study of blood T cell repertoires in COVID-19. Using immunoSEQ multiplex PCR, the repertoire was profiled, and TCRdb retains in-frame clones only, with some absent. The table records 350,000 or so clones, about 89% of them present only once. The sample comprised peripheral blood. These receptors were taken from a woman in her thirties with COVID-19, enrolled during active disease.

The chain links TRBV28 to TRBJ2-1; 8 nucleotides align to TRBD2. CDR3 length: 14 amino acids. The germline gives CDR1 MDHEN, CDR2 SYDVKM. V lost 7 bases to trimming and J lost 3 bases; unmatched junction nucleotides: 5. The CDR3 spells CASTPSGSYNEQFF. CDR3 sequence (DNA): TGTGCCAGCACCCCAAGCGGGAGCTACAATGAGCAGTTCTTC.

The rearrangement links TRBV5-1 to TRBJ1-1, with a tentative D call TRBD1 (6 bases). This CDR3 has 12 residues. Germline V gene data show CDR1 as SGHRS and CDR2 as YFSETQ. V dropped 6 bases and J dropped 5 bases, with 11 bases sitting between them. For the CDR3, the DNA is TGCGCCAGCACCTCTACAGGGACTGAAGCTTTCTTT. Encoded protein: CASTSTGTEAFF.

CDR3 nucleotide sequence: TGTGCCAGCAGTCCAACGGGACAGGGTAGGAAAGATACGCAGTATTTT. It yields the protein CASSPTGQGRKDTQYF. The chain uses TRBV28 and TRBJ2-3, with TRBD1 matching over 9 bases. V was pared by 5 bases and J by 5 bases, with 11 bases of the junction left unmatched. This CDR3 spans 16 amino acids. Germline CDR1 is MDHEN and CDR2 is SYDVKM.

The V call is TRBV28, the J call TRBJ1-1; no clear D gene. Germline V gives CDR1 MDHEN, CDR2 SYDVKM. CDR3 length: 14 amino acids. V was cut by 2 bases and J by 0 bases, with 7 bases left in between. The DNA of the CDR3 is TGTGCCAGCAGTTTACGGGATTTGAACACTGAAGCTTTCTTT. It is translated as CASSLRDLNTEAFF.

The CDR3, as DNA: TGTGCCAGCAGCTGGACTAGCGGGAGGTTTGATACGCAGTATTTT. Translation: CASSWTSGRFDTQYF. This chain uses TRBV7-8 with TRBJ2-3; 14 bases fit TRBD2. V gave up 4 bases and J gave up 6 bases; unmatched junction bases: 3. The CDR3 has 15 amino acids. The germline V gene has CDR1 SGHVS and CDR2 FQNEAQ.

The genes are TRBV19 and TRBJ1-5; 7 bases match TRBD1. This CDR3 is 18 amino acids long. The ends lost 7 bases at V and 4 bases at J; junction bases unmatched: 19. Germline V gene lookup returns CDR1 LNHDA and CDR2 SQIVND (reference sequence). The CDR3 loop reads CASNPKGQGERLNQPQHF. The CDR3 DNA is TGTGCCAGTAACCCCAAGGGGCAGGGGGAGCGGTTGAATCAGCCCCAGCATTTT.

This chain joins TRBV5-1 and TRBJ2-7; 12 nucleotides align to TRBD2. V lost 4 bases, J lost 0 bases, and 8 bases stayed unmatched. Germline loops: CDR1 SGHRS, CDR2 YFSETQ. This CDR3 region has 17 residues. The CDR3 loop reads CASSNGLAGWSSYEQYF. CDR3 DNA sequence: TGCGCCAGCAGCAACGGACTAGCGGGATGGAGCTCCTACGAGCAGTACTTC.

The chain recombines TRBV27 with TRBJ2-7, with TRBD2 matching over 9 bases. The CDR3 covers 17 residues. The V gene end was trimmed by 2 bases and the J gene end by 1 base; junction bases not matched to a gene: 9. CDR1 and CDR2 (germline): MNHEY, SMNVEV (reference sequence). CDR3 region: CASSLQGGGRESYEQYF. The CDR3 region has the DNA TGTGCCAGCAGTTTACAGGGGGGCGGGAGGGAATCCTACGAGCAGTACTTC.

The rearrangement links TRBV27 to TRBJ1-1; no firm D call. The germline V gene encodes CDR1 MNHEY and CDR2 SMNVEV (reference sequence). Trimming removed 0 bases at V and 5 bases at J, with 10 bases between. This CDR3 contains 14 residues. CDR3 sequence: CASSLSEVGTEAFF. As DNA, the CDR3 is TGTGCCAGCAGTTTATCGGAGGTTGGGACTGAAGCTTTCTTT.